These T cell receptor beta chains were read from a single sample in a study of shared clonotypes between healthy human individuals. Assay used: immunoSEQ multiplex PCR; TCRdb lists only in-frame clones, some missing. The table includes about 2.1 million clones, roughly 91% detected once. Source material: naive CD8+ T cells from PBMCs. The receptors derive from a young man in good health. Some clones in this sample may be carry-over from other donors' samples. Each CDR3 is given with its conserved first and last residue. The D gene is left open where the match is weak. Expanded clones get a size class; other rows say once, few or many, or leave the size out.

>-|-|TRBV9|TRBJ1-1|14
CASSGSRGHTEAFF
TGTGCCAGCAGCGGCTCCAGGGGCCACACTGAAGCTTTCTTT
>few|TRBD1|TRBV7-9|TRBJ1-2|14
CASSSGTGGYGYTF
TGTGCCAGCAGCTCGGGGACAGGGGGATATGGCTACACCTTC
>-|-|TRBV10-3|TRBJ1-1|14
CAISEITRSTEAFF
TGTGCCATCAGTGAAATCACCCGGAGCACTGAAGCTTTCTTT
>-|TRBD1|TRBV13|TRBJ2-7|14
CASSTRGSSYEQYF
TGTGCCAGCAGCACCAGGGGGAGCTCCTACGAGCAGTACTTC
>-|-|TRBV7-9|TRBJ1-1|14
CASSANPMATEAFF
TGTGCCAGCAGCGCAAACCCCATGGCAACTGAAGCTTTCTTT
>-|-|TRBV7-9|TRBJ1-2|18
CASSSPAESKVFRYGYTF
TGTGCCAGCAGCTCGCCGGCCGAAAGTAAAGTGTTTAGGTATGGCTACACCTTC
>-|TRBD2|TRBV7-3|TRBJ2-1|17
CASSSAHGLAGYNEQFF
TGTGCCAGCAGCTCAGCCCACGGACTAGCGGGATACAATGAGCAGTTCTTC
>-|-|TRBV19|TRBJ2-7|13
CASSIRETYEQYF
TGTGCCAGTAGTATAAGGGAAACCTACGAGCAGTACTTC
>-|TRBD2|TRBV29-1|TRBJ2-1|14
CSVLAGISYNEQFF
TGCAGCGTTCTAGCGGGTATCTCCTACAATGAGCAGTTCTTC
>-|-|TRBV10-2|TRBJ2-5|12
CASRGDGETQYF
TGCGCCAGCAGGGGGGATGGAGAGACCCAGTACTTC